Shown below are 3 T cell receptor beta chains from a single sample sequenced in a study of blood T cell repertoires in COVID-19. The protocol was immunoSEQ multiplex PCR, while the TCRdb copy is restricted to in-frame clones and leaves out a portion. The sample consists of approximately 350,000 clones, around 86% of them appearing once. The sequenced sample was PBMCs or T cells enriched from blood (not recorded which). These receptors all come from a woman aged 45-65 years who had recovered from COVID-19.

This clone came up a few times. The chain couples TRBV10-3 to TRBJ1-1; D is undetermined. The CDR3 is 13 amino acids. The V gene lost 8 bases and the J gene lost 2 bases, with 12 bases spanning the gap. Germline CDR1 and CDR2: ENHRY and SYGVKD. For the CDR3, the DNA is TGTGCCATCGCCCAGGCAGACAACACTGAAGCTTTCTTT. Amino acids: CAIAQADNTEAFF.

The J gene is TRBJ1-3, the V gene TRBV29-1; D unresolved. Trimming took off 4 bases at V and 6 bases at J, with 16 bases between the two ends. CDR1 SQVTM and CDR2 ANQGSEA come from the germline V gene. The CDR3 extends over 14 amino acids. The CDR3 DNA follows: TGCAGCGTTGCCGACCAGGTTTTAGAAAACACCATATATTTT. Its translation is CSVADQVLENTIYF.

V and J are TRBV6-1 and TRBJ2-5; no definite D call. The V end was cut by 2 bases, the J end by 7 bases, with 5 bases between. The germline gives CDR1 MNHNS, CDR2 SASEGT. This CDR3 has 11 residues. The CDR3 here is CASSESGTQYF. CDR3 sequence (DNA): TGTGCCAGCAGTGAATCAGGGACCCAGTACTTC.